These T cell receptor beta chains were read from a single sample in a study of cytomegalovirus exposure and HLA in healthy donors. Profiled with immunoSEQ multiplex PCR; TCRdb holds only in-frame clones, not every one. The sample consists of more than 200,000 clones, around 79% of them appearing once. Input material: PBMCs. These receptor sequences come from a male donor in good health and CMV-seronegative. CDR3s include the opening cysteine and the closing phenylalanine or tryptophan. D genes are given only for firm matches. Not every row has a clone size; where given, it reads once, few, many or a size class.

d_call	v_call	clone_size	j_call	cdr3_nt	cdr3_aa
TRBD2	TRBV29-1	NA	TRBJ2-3	TGCAGCGCGGGAGGGGGTAGAGAGGATACGCAGTATTTT	CSAGGGREDTQYF
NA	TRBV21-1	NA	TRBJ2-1	TGTGCCAGCAGCAAAACTAGCGGGAGTACCTCTTACAATGAGCAGTTCTTC	CASSKTSGSTSYNEQFF
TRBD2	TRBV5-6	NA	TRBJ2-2	TGTGCCAGCAGCTTGGATCTAGCGGGGGCCACCGGGGAGCTGTTTTTT	CASSLDLAGATGELFF
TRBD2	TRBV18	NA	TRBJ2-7	TGTGCCAGCTCACCACTCTTGACTAGCTCCCCGATGGTCGAGCAGTACTTC	CASSPLLTSSPMVEQYF
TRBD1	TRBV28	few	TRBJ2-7	TGTGCCAGCAGTTACGGGACAGTCCGGTACGAGCAGTACTTC	CASSYGTVRYEQYF
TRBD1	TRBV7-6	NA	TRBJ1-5	TGTGCCAGCAGCAGAAATCCATGGACAGGGCTTAGCAATCAGCCCCAGCATTTT	CASSRNPWTGLSNQPQHF
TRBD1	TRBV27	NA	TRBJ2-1	TGTGCCAGCAGTTTATACAGGGGGCGTGAGCAGTTCTTC	CASSLYRGREQFF
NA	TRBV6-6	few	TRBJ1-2	TGTGCCAGCAGTTATGAGGACAGAAACTATGGCTACACCTTC	CASSYEDRNYGYTF
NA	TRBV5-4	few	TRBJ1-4	TGTGCCAGCAGCTTCGAAGGGGCCGGTGAAAAACTGTTTTTT	CASSFEGAGEKLFF
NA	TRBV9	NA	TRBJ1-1	TGTGCCAGCAGCGTAGCGGAGGGTTTCTCCACTGAAGCTTTCTTT	CASSVAEGFSTEAFF
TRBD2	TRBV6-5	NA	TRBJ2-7	TGTGCCAGCAGCGGACTAGAAAGCCACTACGAGCAGTACTTC	CASSGLESHYEQYF
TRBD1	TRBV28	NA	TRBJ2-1	TGTGCCAGCAGTTTACCCAGGGGGAGCTCCTACAATGAGCAGTTCTTC	CASSLPRGSSYNEQFF
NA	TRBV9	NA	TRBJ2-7	TGTGCCAGCAGCGAGGGACTCCCTCCGAACTACGAGCAGTACTTC	CASSEGLPPNYEQYF
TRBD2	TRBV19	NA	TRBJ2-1	TGTGCCAGTAGTATCCGGACTAGCGGGAGATATGAGCAGTTCTTC	CASSIRTSGRYEQFF
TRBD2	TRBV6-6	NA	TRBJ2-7	TGTGCCAGCAGTGGGACTAGCGGTTTCCTCTACGAGCAGTACTTC	CASSGTSGFLYEQYF
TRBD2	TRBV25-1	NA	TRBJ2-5	TGTGCCAGCAGTGAATCTGCCTCACTAGCGAGCCAAGAGACCCAGTACTTC	CASSESASLASQETQYF
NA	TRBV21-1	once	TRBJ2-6	TGTGCCAGCAGCAAAGTGGGTCGGGACACCAACTCTGGGGCCAACGTCCTGACTTTC	CASSKVGRDTNSGANVLTF
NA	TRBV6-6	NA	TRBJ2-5	TGTGCCAGCAGTTACTCCCCCGGAGAGACCCAGTACTTC	CASSYSPGETQYF
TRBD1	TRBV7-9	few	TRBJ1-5	TGTGCCAGCAGCCCCACACAGGGGTCAAGGAGCAATCAGCCCCAGCATTTT	CASSPTQGSRSNQPQHF
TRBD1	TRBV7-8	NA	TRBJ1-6	TGTGCCAGCAGCAGCGACAGGGGTTCACCCCTCCACTTT	CASSSDRGSPLHF
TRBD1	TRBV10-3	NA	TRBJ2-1	TGTGGGACGACAGGGAACAATGAGCAGTTCTTC	CGTTGNNEQFF